This T cell receptor beta chain was identified in a study of blood T cell repertoires in COVID-19. Clones were read by immunoSEQ multiplex PCR, and TCRdb kept only the in-frame ones, dropping some. The sample carries 45,000 to 60,000 clones, approximately 87% recorded once. The V end lost 6 bases, the J end lost 4 bases, and 18 bases lay between the germline ends. The CDR3 length is 15 residues. Germline V gene lookup returns CDR1 MDHEN and CDR2 SYDVKM. The sequenced material came from peripheral blood. The sequence came from a human donor in a cohort sampled during active COVID-19. The chain is built from TRBV28 and TRBJ1-2; perhaps TRBD1 as D (5 bases). The CDR3: CASSLREGWVYGYTF. The CDR3 region has the DNA TGTGCCAGCAGCCTAAGGGAGGGGTGGGTCTATGGCTACACCTTC.